This T cell receptor (beta chain) was profiled in a study of T cells in localized non-small cell lung cancer. Study results and caveats: Uninvolved adjacent lung, not tumor, had the highest T cell clonality. Within adjacent lung there appeared a median approximately 58 of the top 100 tumor clones. Greater blood T cell density accompanied longer overall survival.

The V and J ends lost 1 base and 4 bases respectively, with 5 bases between them. Germline V gene data show CDR1 as MGHDK and CDR2 as SYGVNS. The CDR3 contains 13 residues. Using immunoSEQ multiplex PCR, the repertoire was profiled, and TCRdb retains in-frame clones only, with some absent. Altogether 70,000 to 90,000 clones are present, over 75% being singletons, with the ten largest covering 9.5%. Worth noting for this clone: Its matching antigen is unknown.

Sequencing used peripheral blood, obtained before any cancer treatment. The TCR comes from an older female donor with stage I lung adenocarcinoma. V is TRBV25-1 and J is TRBJ2-4; no clear D. The CDR3 DNA reads TGTGCCAGCAGTGAATGGGGAAAAAACATTCAGTACTTC. Its protein is CASSEWGKNIQYF.